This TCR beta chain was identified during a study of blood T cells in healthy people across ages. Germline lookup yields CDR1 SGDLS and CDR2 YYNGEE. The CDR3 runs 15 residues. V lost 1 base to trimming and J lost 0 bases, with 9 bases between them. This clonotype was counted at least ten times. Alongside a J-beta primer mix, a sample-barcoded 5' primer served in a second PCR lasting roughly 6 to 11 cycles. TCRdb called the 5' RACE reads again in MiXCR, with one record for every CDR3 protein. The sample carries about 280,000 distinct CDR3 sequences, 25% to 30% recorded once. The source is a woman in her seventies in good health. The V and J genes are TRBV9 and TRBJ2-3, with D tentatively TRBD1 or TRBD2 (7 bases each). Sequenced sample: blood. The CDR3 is CASSVQGGSTDTQYF. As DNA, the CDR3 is TGTGCCAGCAGCGTACAGGGGGGGAGCACAGATACGCAGTATTTT.